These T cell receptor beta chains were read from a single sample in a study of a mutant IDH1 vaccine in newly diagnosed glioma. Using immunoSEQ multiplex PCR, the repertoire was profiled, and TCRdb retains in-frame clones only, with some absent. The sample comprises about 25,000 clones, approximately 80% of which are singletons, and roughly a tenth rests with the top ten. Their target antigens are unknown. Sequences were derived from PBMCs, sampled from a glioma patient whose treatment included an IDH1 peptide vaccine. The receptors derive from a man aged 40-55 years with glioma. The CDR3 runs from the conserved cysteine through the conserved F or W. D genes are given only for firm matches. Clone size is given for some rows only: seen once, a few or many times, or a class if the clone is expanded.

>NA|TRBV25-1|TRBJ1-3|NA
CASSEYLGNTIYF
TGTGCCAGCAGTGAATACCTCGGAAACACCATATATTTT
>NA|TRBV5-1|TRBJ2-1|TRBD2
CASSLQTGGRNEQFF
TGCGCCAGCAGCTTACAGACGGGAGGTCGGAATGAGCAGTTCTTC
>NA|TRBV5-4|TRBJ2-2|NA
CATTTWSTNTGELFF
TGTGCCACCACCACGTGGTCCACTAACACCGGGGAGCTGTTTTTT
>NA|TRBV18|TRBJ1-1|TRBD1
CASSPDRVTEAFF
TGTGCCAGCTCACCGGACAGGGTCACTGAAGCTTTCTTT
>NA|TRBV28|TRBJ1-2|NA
CASSLYRGDGGYTF
TGTGCCAGCAGTTTATATCGGGGCGATGGCGGCTACACCTTC
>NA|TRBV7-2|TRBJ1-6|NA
CASSRFSGTANSPLHF
TGTGCCAGCAGCCGTTTCTCCGGGACGGCGAATTCACCCCTCCACTTT
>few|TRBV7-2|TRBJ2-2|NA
CASSSLPTTGELFF
TGTGCCAGCAGCTCCCTGCCGACCACCGGGGAGCTGTTTTTT
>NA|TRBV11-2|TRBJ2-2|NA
CASTPGAGTTNTGELFF
TGTGCCAGCACCCCGGGTGCCGGGACAACGAACACCGGGGAGCTGTTTTTT
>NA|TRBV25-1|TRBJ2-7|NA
CASSEPGTYEQYF
TGTGCCAGCAGTGAACCGGGGACCTACGAGCAGTACTTC
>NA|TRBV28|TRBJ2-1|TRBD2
CASSLPLAGAYNEQFF
TGTGCCAGCAGTTTACCTCTCGCGGGAGCCTACAATGAGCAGTTCTTC
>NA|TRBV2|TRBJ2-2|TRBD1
CASSRQGTGELFF
TGTGCCAGCAGTCGACAGGGGACTGGGGAGCTGTTTTTT
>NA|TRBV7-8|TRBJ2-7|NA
CASSYGTGSYEQYF
TGTGCCAGCAGCTACGGGACGGGCTCCTACGAGCAGTACTTC
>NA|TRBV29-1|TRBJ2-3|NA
CSVEDSDYTQYF
TGCAGCGTTGAAGATTCGGACTATACGCAGTATTTT
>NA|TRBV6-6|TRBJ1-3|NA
CASSYGVGGNTIYF
TGTGCCAGCAGTTACGGGGTAGGAGGAAACACCATATATTTT
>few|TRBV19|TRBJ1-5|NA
CASSPGFGRENQPQHF
TGTGCCAGTAGTCCCGGTTTTGGCAGGGAGAATCAGCCCCAGCATTTT